Listed below are T cell receptor beta chains from one sample, sequenced in a study of T cell responses to AZD1222 COVID-19 vaccine. Sequenced by immunoSEQ multiplex PCR; TCRdb stores in-frame clones only, minus some. Of 85,000 to 130,000 clones in the sample, about 90% were seen once. Sequencing was performed on peripheral blood, taken on day 0 of AZD1222 vaccination. The receptors were gathered from an adult in good health. CDR3s include the opening cysteine and the closing phenylalanine or tryptophan. D genes are given only for firm matches. The size entry is marked missing in some rows and otherwise reads once, few, many or a size class.

>TRBV27|once|TRBJ2-7|TRBD1
TGTGCCAGCGGGACACCGGGACAGGGACTGTGGGAGCAGTACTTC
CASGTPGQGLWEQYF
>TRBV9|-|TRBJ1-2|-
TGTGCCAGCAGCGTAGGCCCCCAGACGCTCGGTGGCTACACCTTC
CASSVGPQTLGGYTF
>TRBV5-1|-|TRBJ2-1|TRBD2
TGCGCCACCTCCGGGACTAGCGGGAGTATGGGAAATGAGCAGTTCTTC
CATSGTSGSMGNEQFF
>TRBV18|-|TRBJ1-2|TRBD1
TGTGCCAGCTCAGCTGACAGGGGGGATAACTATGGCTACACCTTC
CASSADRGDNYGYTF
>TRBV11-2|-|TRBJ2-1|-
TGTGCCAGCAGCAGAGGGAGTGAGCAGTTCTTC
CASSRGSEQFF
>TRBV5-5|-|TRBJ1-2|TRBD1
TGTGCCAGCAGCTTCAAAGGGGGCAGGGATAACTATGGCTACACCTTC
CASSFKGGRDNYGYTF
>TRBV6-5|-|TRBJ2-7|-
TGTGCCAGCAGTCCCCACAGGTACGAGCAGTACTTC
CASSPHRYEQYF
>TRBV18|few|TRBJ1-1|TRBD1
TGTGCCAGCTCACCCGACAGGGACGCTGAAGCTTTCTTT
CASSPDRDAEAFF
>TRBV4-2|-|TRBJ2-5|-
TGTGCCAGCAGCCAAGATCTAAACCAAGTTCAAGAGACCCAGTACTTC
CASSQDLNQVQETQYF
>TRBV7-3|-|TRBJ1-5|TRBD1
TGTGCCAGCAGCTCGGGACAGGATCAGCCCCAGCATTTT
CASSSGQDQPQHF
>TRBV7-2|-|TRBJ2-2|-
TGTGCCAGCAGCTCCACGCAGAACACCGGGGAGCTGTTTTTT
CASSSTQNTGELFF
>TRBV9|-|TRBJ2-7|TRBD2
TGTGCCAGCAGCGTAGGAACTAGCGGGGGTACTACCTACGAGCAGTACTTC
CASSVGTSGGTTYEQYF
>TRBV5-5|-|TRBJ1-4|-
TGTGCCAGCAGCCCGACAGAGAGTAATGAAAAACTGTTTTTT
CASSPTESNEKLFF
>TRBV7-8|-|TRBJ2-7|TRBD1
TGTGCCAGCGATCCGGGACAGGGGGTTCCGGAGCAGTACTTC
CASDPGQGVPEQYF
>TRBV25-1|-|TRBJ2-5|-
TGTGCCAGCAGTGAATTTTTCCGGGAGACCCAGTACTTC
CASSEFFRETQYF
>TRBV12-5|-|TRBJ1-2|TRBD1
TGTGCTAGTGGTCTATATCTCCGACAGGGCGGCTACACCTTC
CASGLYLRQGGYTF
>TRBV6-5|-|TRBJ1-2|-
TGTGCCAGCAGGCCCGTCTCTAACTATGGCTACACCTTC
CASRPVSNYGYTF
>TRBV9|-|TRBJ2-1|TRBD2
TGTGCCAGCAGCCTAGGGGGACTAGCGGGTAGTGAGCAGTTCTTC
CASSLGGLAGSEQFF
>TRBV19|-|TRBJ2-2|-
TGTGCCAGTAGTGTAGGACAGACATACACCGGGGAGCTGTTTTTT
CASSVGQTYTGELFF
>TRBV25-1|-|TRBJ1-4|-
TGTGCCAGCAGTGCGACACTTATAAATGAAAAACTGTTTTTT
CASSATLINEKLFF
>TRBV7-9|-|TRBJ1-2|-
TGTGCCAGCAGCTTACCGGGCCGAGAGGGCTACACCTTC
CASSLPGREGYTF
>TRBV5-1|-|TRBJ1-2|-
TGCGCCAGCAGCTTGGAATTCACAGGGACCCATGGCTACACCTTC
CASSLEFTGTHGYTF
>TRBV4-3|once|TRBJ1-4|-
TGCGCCAGCAGCCAAGTATCCACTCGGAATGAAAAACTGTTTTTT
CASSQVSTRNEKLFF
>TRBV19|once|TRBJ2-2|TRBD2
TGTGCCAGTAGTGCTAGCGGGTTGACCGGGGAGCTGTTTTTT
CASSASGLTGELFF
>TRBV25-1|few|TRBJ1-2|-
TGTGCCAGCAGTGAACTGGAGAACGGCTATGGCTACACCTTC
CASSELENGYGYTF
>TRBV3-1/TRBV3-2|-|TRBJ1-1|-
TGTGCCAGCAGCCAGGGAAAGACACGGATTAGGGTGACTGAAGCTTTCTTT
CASSQGKTRIRVTEAFF
>TRBV11-2|-|TRBJ2-1|-
TGTGCCAGCAGCTTTGGGATCACCCGAGATGAGCAGTTCTTC
CASSFGITRDEQFF
>TRBV28|-|TRBJ1-2|-
TGTGCCAGCCCCGGACCCCTAGGTCGTGGCTACACCTTC
CASPGPLGRGYTF
>TRBV27|-|TRBJ1-2|-
TGTGCCAGCAGTTTCCGGGGTAACTATGGCTACACCTTC
CASSFRGNYGYTF
>TRBV28|-|TRBJ2-2|-
TGTGCCAGCCTTAGCCTACCGTCCACCGGGGAGCTGTTTTTT
CASLSLPSTGELFF
>TRBV12-3/TRBV12-4|few|TRBJ2-7|-
TGTGCCAGCACTCCGACACCCGCCTACGAGCAGTACTTC
CASTPTPAYEQYF
>TRBV24-1|-|TRBJ2-1|-
TGTGCCACCAGTGATAAGTCGGCCCCCGACTACAATGAGCAGTTCTTC
CATSDKSAPDYNEQFF
>TRBV5-1|-|TRBJ1-1|-
TGCGCCAGCAGCCTCGGCCCCACGAACACTGAAGCTTTCTTT
CASSLGPTNTEAFF
>TRBV19|-|TRBJ2-7|-
TGTGCCAGTAGTAAGGAGGGCGAGCAGTACTTC
CASSKEGEQYF
>TRBV21-1|-|TRBJ1-5|-
TGTGCCAGCAGCAAAGCGCTTCAGCCCCAGCATTTT
CASSKALQPQHF
>TRBV7-9|-|TRBJ2-5|-
TGTGCCAGCAGCCGACGTCAGGATCGGGAAGAGACCCAGTACTTC
CASSRRQDREETQYF
>TRBV6-5|-|TRBJ2-1|TRBD1
TGTGCCAGCAGGGGGACAGGGGGCGCCTACAATGAGCAGTTCTTC
CASRGTGGAYNEQFF
>TRBV19|-|TRBJ1-3|-
TGTGCCAGTAGTCTAGGGGTCTCTGGAAACACCATATATTTT
CASSLGVSGNTIYF
>TRBV2|-|TRBJ1-4|-
TGTGCCAGCAGATATGGGCGGCTTAATGAAAAACTGTTTTTT
CASRYGRLNEKLFF
>TRBV5-6|-|TRBJ1-6|TRBD1
TGTGCCAGCACCCAGGGGGTCACAGCTAGTTCACCCCTCCACTTT
CASTQGVTASSPLHF
>TRBV6-5|-|TRBJ1-6|TRBD1
TGTGCCAGCAGGGACCGACAGGGTTCACCCCTCCACTTT
CASRDRQGSPLHF
>TRBV28|-|TRBJ1-5|TRBD1
TGTGCCAGCAGTTTAGGACAGGGGCGACAGCCCCAGCATTTT
CASSLGQGRQPQHF
>TRBV12-3/TRBV12-4|-|TRBJ1-1|-
TGTGCCAGCAGTTCTGACAGGTACACTGAAGCTTTCTTT
CASSSDRYTEAFF
>TRBV9|-|TRBJ2-2|TRBD2
TGTGCCAGCAGCGTAGGTGGAAGAGCGGGAGGGCCTAACGGGGAGCTGTTTTTT
CASSVGGRAGGPNGELFF
>TRBV5-4|-|TRBJ1-2|TRBD1
TGTGCCAGCAGCTTCGACAGGGAGAACTATGGCTACACCTTC
CASSFDRENYGYTF
>TRBV28|-|TRBJ1-1|TRBD1
TGTGCCAGCAGCTCCGGACAGGGACGGCCTTTCTTT
CASSSGQGRPFF
>TRBV3-1/TRBV3-2|-|TRBJ2-7|-
TGTGCCAGCAGCCTCGGATCTCTCTCCTACGAGCAGTACTTC
CASSLGSLSYEQYF
>TRBV6-4|few|TRBJ1-1|-
TGTGCCAGCAACTCCCCCGACAGGAGAAACACTGAAGCTTTCTTT
CASNSPDRRNTEAFF
>TRBV24-1|-|TRBJ2-1|TRBD2
TGTGCCACCAGTGTTACCGGGACTAGCGGGAGTGGGGTGGGGAATGAGCAGTTCTTC
CATSVTGTSGSGVGNEQFF
>TRBV6-4|-|TRBJ2-7|TRBD2
TGTGCCAGCAGTGAAGGACTAGCGGATACCTACGAGCAGTACTTC
CASSEGLADTYEQYF
>TRBV18|-|TRBJ2-1|TRBD2
TGTGCCAGCTCGGAACCGGGACTAGCGGACAATGAGCAGTTCTTC
CASSEPGLADNEQFF
>TRBV15|-|TRBJ1-4|-
TGTGCCACCAGCAAGCCCGCCGGAGGTATTGGTGAAAAACTGTTTTTT
CATSKPAGGIGEKLFF
>TRBV3-1/TRBV3-2|-|TRBJ2-2|-
TGTGCCAGCAGCCAACTCCCTGGCGCCGGGGAGCTGTTTTTT
CASSQLPGAGELFF
>TRBV2|-|TRBJ2-7|TRBD2
TGTGCCAGCAGTGATAGAGCGGGAGGGCCGGGCGAGCAGTACTTC
CASSDRAGGPGEQYF
>TRBV12-3/TRBV12-4|-|TRBJ1-1|-
TGTGCCAGCACCTTCGGCGGGCGGCCTTTCTTT
CASTFGGRPFF
>TRBV7-6|-|TRBJ2-1|-
TGTGCCAGCGAATTACGACCAGGGATTTGGAATGAGCAGTTCTTC
CASELRPGIWNEQFF
>TRBV6-5|-|TRBJ2-1|-
TGTGCCAGCAGTTACGGGACTGTCTCCTACAATGAGCAGTTCTTC
CASSYGTVSYNEQFF
>TRBV10-3|-|TRBJ1-3|TRBD1
TGTGCCACCTACGGACAGGGTGGGGTAACCGACACCATATATTTT
CATYGQGGVTDTIYF